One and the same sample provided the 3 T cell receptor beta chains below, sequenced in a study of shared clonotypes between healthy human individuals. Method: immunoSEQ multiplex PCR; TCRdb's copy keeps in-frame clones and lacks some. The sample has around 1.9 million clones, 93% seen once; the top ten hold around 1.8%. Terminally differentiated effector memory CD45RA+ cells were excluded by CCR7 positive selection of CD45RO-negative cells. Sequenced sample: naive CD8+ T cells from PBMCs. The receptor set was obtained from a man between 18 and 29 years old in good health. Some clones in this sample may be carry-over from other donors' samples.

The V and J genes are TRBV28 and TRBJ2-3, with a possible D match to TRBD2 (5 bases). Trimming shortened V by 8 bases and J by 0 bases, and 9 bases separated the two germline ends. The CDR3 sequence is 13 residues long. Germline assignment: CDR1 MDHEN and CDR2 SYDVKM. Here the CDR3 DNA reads TGTGCCAGCTCGGGGTTAAGCACAGATACGCAGTATTTT. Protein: CASSGLSTDTQYF.

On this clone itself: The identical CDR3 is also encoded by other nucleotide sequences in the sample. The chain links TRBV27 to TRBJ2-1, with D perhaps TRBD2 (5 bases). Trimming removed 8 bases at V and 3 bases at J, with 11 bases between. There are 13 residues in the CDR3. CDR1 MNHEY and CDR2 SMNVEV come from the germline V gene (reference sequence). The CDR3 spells CASSLGVYNEQFF. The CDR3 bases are TGTGCCAGCTCGTTGGGAGTCTACAATGAGCAGTTCTTC.

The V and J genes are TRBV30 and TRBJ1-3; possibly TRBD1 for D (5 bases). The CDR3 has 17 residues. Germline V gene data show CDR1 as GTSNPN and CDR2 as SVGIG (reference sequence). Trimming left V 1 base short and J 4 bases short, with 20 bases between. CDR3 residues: CAWSDRGRQAWGNTIYF. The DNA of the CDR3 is TGTGCCTGGAGTGACCGGGGACGGCAAGCGTGGGGAAACACCATATATTTT.